This TCR beta chain was sequenced during a study of T cell changes during pregnancy in multiple sclerosis. Produced via immunoSEQ multiplex PCR; TCRdb's table is partial and in-frame only. In the table there are tens of thousands of clones, roughly nine tenths of which are singletons. The sequenced sample was CD8+ T cells from peripheral blood mononuclear cells, obtained before pregnancy. The receptor was isolated from a female donor with multiple sclerosis, enrolled in a pregnancy study.

The CDR3, as DNA: TGCGCCAGCAGCCGACTAGAATACAATGAGCAGTTCTTC. Amino acids: CASSRLEYNEQFF. V is TRBV4-1 and J is TRBJ2-1, with D perhaps matching TRBD2 (6 bases). CDR3 length: 13 residues. The germline gives CDR1 MGHRA, CDR2 YSYEKL. V was shortened by 4 bases and J by 4 bases, with 8 bases between the two germline ends.